Listed here are 20 T cell receptor beta chains from one sample, sequenced in a study of response to subunit inactivated influenza vaccine. One entry per CDR3 protein, called by TCRdb with MiXCR from the RT-PCR reads. The table records 450,000 to 600,000 distinct CDR3 sequences, approximately 16% of them present only once. Sequences were derived from CD4+ T cells sorted from PBMCs, sampled about 24 months after vaccination. These receptors were obtained from a man aged 50-75 years who received an inactivated influenza vaccine.

This clonotype has only a few counts. The chain combines TRBV7-2 with TRBJ2-1; TRBD2 is a possible D gene (7 bases). CDR1 SGHTA and CDR2 FQGNSA come from the germline V gene. V lost 5 bases and J lost 9, with 17 bases in between. CDR3 length equals 14 residues. In DNA, the CDR3 is TGTGCCAGCAGCCGGAATGGGGGGGGCAGTGAGCAGTTCTTC. This translates into CASSRNGGGSEQFF. The full variable domain, in which reference TRBV7-2 and TRBJ2-1 provide the parts outside the CDR3, is GAGVSQSPSNKVTEKGKDVELRCDPISGHTALYWYRQSLGQGLEFLIYFQGNSAPDKSGLPSDRFSAERTGGSVSTLTIQRTQQEDSAVYLCASSRNGGGSEQFFGPGTRLTVL.

In its sample, this clonotype was seen a few times. The chain carries TRBV7-9 and TRBJ1-2; no definite D call. The CDR3 length is 11 residues. CDR1 is SEHNR and CDR2 is FQNEAQ in the germline V gene (reference sequence). Trimming took 4 bases from V and 8 from J, leaving 8 bases between them. Written as DNA, the CDR3 is TGTGCCAGCAGCTCAGAAACCGGCTACACCTTC. Amino acid sequence: CASSSETGYTF.

The table lists this clonotype with many counts. Relative to the germline gene, one junction end is altered; a read error may explain this. The CDR3 loop is CSARDKSSGATPPVF. The DNA for the CDR3 is TGCAGTGCTAGAGATAAGTCTAGCGGAGCCACCCCGCCTGTCTTC. This chain joins TRBV20-1 and TRBJ2-1; 7 positions match TRBD2. This CDR3 spans 15 amino acids. The V gene's germline CDR1 is DFQATT and CDR2 SNEGSKA (reference sequence).

The chain has TRBV4-1 and TRBJ1-5; no firm D call. Germline assignment: CDR1 MGHRA and CDR2 YSYEKL. V lost 1 base, J lost 5 bases, and 6 bases lay in between. The CDR3 runs 13 residues. The CDR3 bases are TGCGCCAGCAGCCAAGTTGGGTATCAGCCCCAGCATTTT. Translated: CASSQVGYQPQHF.

The chain combines TRBV7-2 with TRBJ2-1; D perhaps matches TRBD2 (6 bases). CDR1 is SGHTA, CDR2 FQGNSA, per germline. The CDR3 is 13 residues long. Trimming took off 6 bases at V and 12 bases at J, with 18 bases between the two ends. DNA of the CDR3: TGTGCCAGCAGTTCAGAAGCGGGTAGGAGGCAGTTCTTC. This encodes CASSSEAGRRQFF. The whole variable domain, remainder taken from reference TRBV7-2 and TRBJ2-1, is GAGVSQSPSNKVTEKGKDVELRCDPISGHTALYWYRQSLGQGLEFLIYFQGNSAPDKSGLPSDRFSAERTGGSVSTLTIQRTQQEDSAVYLCASSSEAGRRQFFGPGTRLTVL.

This chain joins TRBV24-1 and TRBJ2-2; 9 bases match TRBD1. With 7 bases clipped from V and 2 bases from J, the junction kept 7 bases outside the gene matches. Germline V CDR1 and CDR2: KGHDR, SFDVKD. The CDR3 is 16 residues long. The CDR3 spells CATSQPGQGNTGELFF. CDR3 bases: TGTGCCACCAGCCAACCGGGACAGGGAAACACCGGGGAGCTGTTTTTT.

This clonotype was recorded a few times. The chain is built from TRBV6-2 or TRBV6-3 and TRBJ1-5; a possible D gene is TRBD1 (6 bases). The V gene's germline CDR1 is MNHEY and CDR2 SVGEGT. V lost 1 base and J 6 bases, leaving 10 bases between the germline ends. This CDR3 contains 14 residues. The CDR3 sequence is CASSYWGAGQPQHF. In DNA form, the CDR3 reads TGTGCCAGCAGTTACTGGGGGGCTGGTCAGCCCCAGCATTTT.

This clonotype was detected only a few times. The chain is built from TRBV20-1 and TRBJ1-4; 7 bases map to TRBD1. Germline CDR1 and CDR2: DFQATT and SNEGSKA (reference sequence). This CDR3 contains 13 residues. CDR3 loop: CSAPFAQQGKLFF. CDR3 coding DNA: TGCAGCGCCCCCTTCGCTCAACAGGGGAAACTGTTTTTT.

The chain has TRBV6-5 and TRBJ2-5; TRBD2 agrees at 9 bases. The CDR3 runs to 16 residues. Trimming took 0 bases from V and 3 from J; bases not matched to a gene: 5. The V gene's germline CDR1 is MNHEY and CDR2 SVGAGI. CDR3 loop: CASSYSPAGGKETQYF. The CDR3 region has the DNA TGTGCCAGCAGTTACTCGCCGGCGGGGGGGAAAGAGACCCAGTACTTC.

Only a few counts were recorded for this clonotype. The chain couples TRBV20-1 to TRBJ1-4; no clear D gene. CDR3 length: 11 residues. Germline values: CDR1 DFQATT, CDR2 SNEGSKA (reference sequence). Trimming left V 7 bases short and J 8 bases short, with 11 bases between. The CDR3, as DNA: TGCAGTGTTAGCAGCAGGGAAAAACTGTTTTTT. Its protein is CSVSSREKLFF.

The rearrangement uses TRBV2 and TRBJ2-7; TRBD1 agrees at 9 bases. The germline V gene encodes CDR1 SNHLY and CDR2 FYNNEI. The length of the CDR3 is 14 residues. The V gene end was trimmed by 4 bases and the J gene end by 3 bases; junction bases not matched to a gene: 4. CDR3 amino acids: CASSVGDRVYEQYF. CDR3 in DNA: TGTGCCAGCAGTGTGGGGGACAGGGTCTACGAGCAGTACTTC. The full variable domain, with the rest looked up from reference TRBV2 and TRBJ2-7, is EPEVTQTPSHQVTQMGQEVILRCVPISNHLYFYWYRQILGQKVEFLVSFYNNEISEKSEIFDDQFSVERPDGSNFTLKIRSTKLEDSAMYFCASSVGDRVYEQYFGPGTRLTVT.

This clonotype was found many times. The chain uses TRBV7-2 and TRBJ1-2; tentatively, D is TRBD1 (5 bases). CDR3 length: 16 amino acids. With 1 base removed from V and 4 bases from J, the gap between germline ends came to 16 bases. CDR1 and CDR2 (germline): SGHTA, FQGNSA. The CDR3 region is CASSLVITGRLYGYTF. The CDR3 DNA reads TGTGCCAGCAGCTTAGTGATTACGGGGCGTCTCTATGGCTACACCTTC.

Details on this clonotype: A clone one base away is much larger, so this may be a read error. The chain has TRBV7-2 and TRBJ2-7; D unclear. The CDR3 is 16 residues long. The germline V gene encodes CDR1 SGHTA and CDR2 FQGNSA. The CDR3 nucleotides read TGTGCCAGCAGCTTAGGGTATTCTGGCCTGACCTACGAGCGGTACTTC. Protein sequence: CASSLGYSGLTYERYF.

The chain links TRBV7-2 to TRBJ2-3, with TRBD2 matching over 8 bases. Germline lookup yields CDR1 SGHTA and CDR2 FQGNSA. With V trimmed by 3 bases and J by 0 bases, 2 bases remained unmatched. This CDR3 region has 15 residues. The CDR3, as DNA: TGTGCCAGCAGCTTTGGCGGGAGGAGCACAGATACGCAGTATTTT. Translating it yields CASSFGGRSTDTQYF.

The rearrangement links TRBV7-8 to TRBJ2-3; TRBD2 matches 13 bases. This CDR3 has 17 amino acids. CDR1 SGHVS and CDR2 FQNEAQ come from the germline V gene. Trimming took 5 bases from V and 2 from J; bases not matched to a gene: 7. In nucleotides, the CDR3 is TGTGCCAGCAGCCGACTGACTAGCGGGGGGCCCACAGATACGCAGTATTTT. It is translated as CASSRLTSGGPTDTQYF.

The chain links TRBV19 to TRBJ1-3; no firm D call. Trimming removed 6 bases from V and 7 bases from J, with 16 bases in between. This CDR3 region has 14 residues. Germline CDR1 reads LNHDA; CDR2 reads SQIVND (reference sequence). CDR3 sequence (DNA): TGTGCCAGTAGCAGCGCGGCAGGTGGGAACACCATATATTTT. Translated: CASSSAAGGNTIYF.

The chain uses TRBV4-3 and TRBJ1-1; the D is unclear. Trimming stripped 0 bases from V and 4 bases from J, with 6 bases between. CDR1 LGHNA and CDR2 YSLEER come from the germline V gene. The CDR3 spans 13 residues. The CDR3 DNA reads as TGCGCCAGCAGCCAAGACGGTCGCACTGAAGCTTTCTTT. Translated, it gives CASSQDGRTEAFF.

In this sample, this clonotype turned up many times. V and J are TRBV20-1 and TRBJ1-2, with a weak D call TRBD1 (5 bases). Trimming took 0 bases from V and 3 from J, leaving 8 bases between them. The germline CDR1 and CDR2 sequences are DFQATT and SNEGSKA (reference sequence). This CDR3 region has 13 residues. The CDR3 bases are TGCAGTGCTAGAGAGAAGGGGCACTATGGCTACACCTTC. Protein product: CSAREKGHYGYTF.

The chain links TRBV2 to TRBJ1-1, with D possibly matching TRBD1 (6 bases). This CDR3 has 13 residues. Deletions cut 4 bases from V and 8 bases from J, with 14 bases between. Germline values: CDR1 SNHLY, CDR2 FYNNEI. The CDR3 spells CASSVSGATEAFF. The CDR3 DNA reads TGTGCCAGCAGTGTGTCAGGGGCCACGGAAGCTTTCTTT. The whole variable domain, filled in from reference TRBV2 and TRBJ1-1, reads EPEVTQTPSHQVTQMGQEVILRCVPISNHLYFYWYRQILGQKVEFLVSFYNNEISEKSEIFDDQFSVERPDGSNFTLKIRSTKLEDSAMYFCASSVSGATEAFFGQGTRLTVV.

This clonotype was recorded at least ten times. V gene TRBV20-1 combines with J gene TRBJ2-7; 8 bases map to TRBD1. The CDR3 runs to 14 residues. J was trimmed by 3 bases and V by 6 bases; bases with no gene match: 10. The germline V gene has CDR1 DFQATT and CDR2 SNEGSKA (reference sequence). The CDR3 DNA follows: TGCAGTGCCAACGACAGGGGATTATTCTACGAGCAGTACTTC. Translation gives CSANDRGLFYEQYF.